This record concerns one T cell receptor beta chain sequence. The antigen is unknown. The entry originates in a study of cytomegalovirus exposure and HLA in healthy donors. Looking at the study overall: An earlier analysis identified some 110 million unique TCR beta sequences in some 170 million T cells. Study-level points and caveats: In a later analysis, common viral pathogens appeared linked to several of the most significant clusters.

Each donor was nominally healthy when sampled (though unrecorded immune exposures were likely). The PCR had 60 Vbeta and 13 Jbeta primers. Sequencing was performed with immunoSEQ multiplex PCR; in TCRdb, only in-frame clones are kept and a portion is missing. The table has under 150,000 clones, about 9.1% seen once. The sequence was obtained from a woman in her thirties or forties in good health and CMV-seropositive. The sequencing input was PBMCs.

CDR3: CASRIAGERWNEQFF. The CDR3 DNA reads TGTGCCAGCAGAATAGCGGGGGAGCGATGGAATGAGCAGTTCTTC. V usage is TRBV5-4 and J usage is TRBJ2-1; 9 bases map to TRBD2. This CDR3 is built from 15 residues. Germline values: CDR1 SGHNT, CDR2 YYREEE (reference sequence). The V gene end was trimmed by 5 bases and the J gene end by 7 bases; junction bases not matched to a gene: 10.